This record looks at one T cell receptor beta chain sequence and its context. The CDR3 extends over 14 amino acids. Looked up from germline, CDR1 is SGHNT and CDR2 is YYREEE (reference sequence). V gave up 0 bases and J gave up 2 bases, with 7 bases separating them. These data come from a study of tumor T cells in aggressive B-cell lymphoma. Some clones are missing from TCRdb's copy, which holds only in-frame ones; the method was immunoSEQ multiplex PCR. Of about 2,100 clones in the sample, more than 85% are singletons; the top ten hold 3.4%. The TCR comes from an adult with diffuse large B cell lymphoma. What was sequenced was tumor tissue. This chain connects TRBV5-4 to TRBJ2-3; the D is unclear. CDR3 protein: CASSLGRTTDTQYF. The DNA of the CDR3 is TGTGCCAGCAGCTTGGGCAGAACCACAGATACGCAGTATTTT.